The next 27 T cell receptor beta chains were all read from a single sample in a study. Using its own MiXCR run on the RT-PCR reads, TCRdb lists one record per CDR3 protein. The sample has fewer than 800,000 distinct CDR3 sequences; 11% to 15% are singletons. Sample: memory CD4+ T cells from blood. These receptors were obtained from a female donor in good health, serving as a healthy control.

This clonotype was found a few times. For the CDR3, the DNA is TGTGCCAGCAGCCATTACGGGGGGGCCGAGGCCGGGGAGCTGTTTTTT. It translates to CASSHYGGAEAGELFF. The rearrangement links TRBV11-2 to TRBJ2-2, with TRBD2 matching over 8 bases. The CDR3 covers 16 residues. The V segment lost 5 bases and the J segment 6 bases; nucleotides outside the gene matches: 11. Germline lookup yields CDR1 SGHAT and CDR2 FQNNGV.

V gene TRBV4-2 combines with J gene TRBJ2-7; D may be TRBD2 (6 bases). Germline CDR1 LGHNA, CDR2 YNFKEQ. The germline V and J ends were trimmed by 1 base and 3 bases, with 16 bases remaining between them. The CDR3 contains 16 residues. CDR3: CASSQASVGGLYEQYF. In nucleotides, the CDR3 is TGTGCCAGCAGCCAAGCTAGCGTTGGTGGTCTCTACGAGCAGTACTTC.

The V gene is TRBV7-2, the J gene TRBJ1-2, with 9 bases lining up with TRBD1. Germline-derived CDR1 and CDR2 are SGHTA and FQGNSA. The junction had 14 bases not matched to a gene; V was cut back by 5 bases and J by 4 bases. This CDR3 spans 17 amino acids. CDR3 nucleotide sequence: TGTGCCAGCAGCCATGGGGGTCCGGGACAGGGAAGCTATGGCTACACCTTC. Protein: CASSHGGPGQGSYGYTF.

CDR3 in amino acids: CSASRAEETQYF. The CDR3 DNA is TGCAGTGCTAGCAGGGCCGAAGAGACCCAGTACTTC. V and J are TRBV20-1 and TRBJ2-5, with D perhaps matching TRBD1 (5 bases). V lost 3 bases and J 3 bases, leaving 8 bases between the germline ends. The germline V gene has CDR1 DFQATT and CDR2 SNEGSKA (reference sequence). The CDR3 extends over 12 amino acids.

This rearrangement joins TRBV7-2 to TRBJ2-7; D possibly corresponds to TRBD2 (6 bases). The CDR3 length is 16 residues. Trimming took off 5 bases at V and 2 bases at J, with 19 bases between the two ends. Germline CDR1 SGHTA, CDR2 FQGNSA. CDR3 region: CASSPRGGILAYEQYF. In DNA form, the CDR3 reads TGTGCCAGCAGCCCCCGGGGAGGAATCCTCGCCTACGAGCAGTACTTC.

This clonotype was detected a few times. This chain links TRBV9 with TRBJ2-7; TRBD2 is a possible D gene (5 bases). The CDR3 is 15 amino acids. Germline V gene sequence: CDR1 SGDLS, CDR2 YYNGEE. V was cut by 0 bases and J by 2 bases, with 12 bases left in between. The CDR3 sequence is CASSVGLAVTYEQYF. The CDR3, as DNA: TGTGCCAGCAGCGTAGGGCTAGCCGTAACCTACGAGCAGTACTTC.

This clonotype was detected only a few times. The chain links TRBV24-1 to TRBJ2-1; 9 bases are shared with TRBD1. CDR1 is KGHDR and CDR2 is SFDVKD in the germline V gene. J was trimmed by 8 bases and V by 7 bases; bases with no gene match: 5. The CDR3 extends over 13 amino acids. The CDR3, as DNA: TGTGCCACCAGAAGACAGGGGGGCGATGAGCAGTTCTTC. Its translation is CATRRQGGDEQFF.

The V and J genes are TRBV10-3 and TRBJ1-4; no definite D call. Germline CDR1 is ENHRY and CDR2 is SYGVKD. There are 13 residues in the CDR3. V lost 3 bases and J 5 bases, leaving 7 bases between the germline ends. The CDR3 sequence is CAISDKQNEKLFF. The CDR3 region has the DNA TGTGCCATCAGTGACAAACAGAATGAAAAACTGTTTTTT.

This clonotype appeared a few times. The rearrangement links TRBV18 to TRBJ1-2; D gene ambiguous. V lost 2 bases and J 6 bases, leaving 13 bases between the germline ends. Germline-derived CDR1 and CDR2 are KGHSH and LQKENI. The CDR3 has 14 residues. The chain's CDR3 is CASSPYPTLDGYTF. The CDR3 coding sequence is TGTGCCAGCTCACCATACCCGACATTGGATGGCTACACCTTC.

This clonotype was seen many times. J is TRBJ2-1 and V is TRBV10-2, with 14 bases fitting TRBD2. Germline CDR1 is WSHSY and CDR2 is SAAADI. The ends lost 4 bases at V and 4 bases at J; junction bases unmatched: 0. The length of the CDR3 is 15 residues. The CDR3: CASSGTSGGYNEQFF. CDR3 DNA sequence: TGCGCCAGCAGTGGGACTAGCGGGGGGTACAATGAGCAGTTCTTC.

The chain couples TRBV3-1 to TRBJ2-1; perhaps TRBD2 as D (6 bases). The CDR3 contains 16 residues. Germline-derived CDR1 and CDR2 are LGHDT and YNNKEL (reference sequence). V lost 8 bases to trimming and J lost 0 bases, with 17 bases between them. The CDR3 bases are TGTGCCAGCGCGGCTACACAGCGGGTCTCCTACAATGAGCAGTTCTTC. Amino acids: CASAATQRVSYNEQFF.

At least ten counts were recorded for this clonotype. J is TRBJ2-5 and V is TRBV29-1, with D perhaps TRBD1 (6 bases). The CDR3 has 13 amino acids. Trimming left V 2 bases short and J 1 base short, with 8 bases between. The germline CDR1 and CDR2 sequences are SQVTM and ANQGSEA. For the CDR3, the DNA is TGCAGCGTTGAAACAGGGACCCAAGAGACCCAGTACTTC. Protein sequence: CSVETGTQETQYF.

This clonotype was seen a few times. This rearrangement joins TRBV20-1 to TRBJ2-7; D ambiguous. This CDR3 has 13 residues. Germline V gene lookup returns CDR1 DFQATT and CDR2 SNEGSKA (reference sequence). V lost 0 bases, J lost 5 bases, and 11 bases lay in between. The CDR3 reads CSARDVGSNEQYF. CDR3 DNA: TGCAGTGCTAGAGATGTGGGTTCCAACGAGCAGTACTTC.

This clonotype has a handful of counts. CDR3 bases: TGCGCCAGCAGCCAAGACCTCAACACCGGGGAGCTGTTTTTT. Protein product: CASSQDLNTGELFF. The V call is TRBV4-3, the J call TRBJ2-2; D is unclear. The CDR3 sequence is 14 residues long. CDR1 and CDR2 (germline): LGHNA, YSLEER. The V end was cut by 0 bases, the J end by 2 bases, with 4 bases between.

This clonotype was recorded many times. V gene TRBV6-5 combines with J gene TRBJ2-7; D remains unclear. The length of the CDR3 is 15 residues. With 2 bases removed from V and 4 bases from J, the gap between germline ends came to 15 bases. The V gene's germline CDR1 is MNHEY and CDR2 SVGAGI. For the CDR3, the DNA is TGTGCCAGCAGTTACATGCCCAAAAGGCTATACGAGCAGTACTTC. As protein: CASSYMPKRLYEQYF.

This clonotype was recorded a few times. V gene TRBV28 combines with J gene TRBJ1-5; no firm D call. The CDR3 spans 12 residues. Trimming pared 5 bases from V and 3 bases from J, leaving 5 bases between. Looked up from germline, CDR1 is MDHEN and CDR2 is SYDVKM. CDR3 sequence (DNA): TGTGCCAGCAGTCAAAACAATCAGCCCCAGCATTTT. Translating gives CASSQNNQPQHF.

This clonotype was observed many times. The chain joins TRBV20-1 to TRBJ2-3, with 8 bases fitting TRBD1. V was clipped by 0 bases and J by 5 bases; unmatched bases: 10. CDR1 and CDR2 from the germline V gene are DFQATT and SNEGSKA (reference sequence). The CDR3 totals 16 residues. In nucleotides, the CDR3 is TGCAGTGCTAGAGAACTCGGGACAGGACGTTTAGATACGCAGTATTTT. Translated: CSARELGTGRLDTQYF.

In its sample, this clonotype was seen many times. The chain employs TRBV6-5 and TRBJ2-1; 7 bases line up with TRBD1. Germline CDR1 reads MNHEY; CDR2 reads SVGAGI. This CDR3 spans 13 amino acids. The junction had 16 bases not matched to a gene; V was cut back by 7 bases and J by 16 bases. The CDR3 loop is CASTGQGGQSFFF. CDR3 DNA: TGTGCCAGCACTGGTCAAGGGGGACAGAGTTTCTTCTTC.

This clonotype has only a few counts. The V and J genes are TRBV28 and TRBJ2-7; D remains unclear. The length of the CDR3 is 15 residues. The germline V gene encodes CDR1 MDHEN and CDR2 SYDVKM. Trimming removed 6 bases at V and 2 bases at J, with 17 bases between. This CDR3 is CASSVRFVEPYEQYF. DNA of the CDR3: TGTGCCAGCAGCGTACGATTTGTTGAACCCTACGAGCAGTACTTC.

This clonotype turned up a few times. V usage is TRBV28 and J usage is TRBJ2-5, with unresolved D. The CDR3 loop spans 13 amino acids. V lost 8 bases and J lost 4, with 14 bases in between. In germline, CDR1 is MDHEN, CDR2 SYDVKM. The CDR3, as DNA: TGTGCCAGCTACCGGACGGCATTAGAGACCCAGTACTTC. It codes for CASYRTALETQYF.

This clonotype has just a few counts. The chain employs TRBV6-2 or TRBV6-3 and TRBJ2-7, with 9 bases identical to TRBD2. The CDR3 is 13 amino acids. Looked up from germline, CDR1 is MNHEY and CDR2 is SVGEGT. J gave up 4 bases and V 8 bases, and 6 bases lay outside the gene matches. The CDR3 coding sequence is TGTGCCAGCGCATTAGCGGGAGTTTACGAGCAGTACTTC. Its protein is CASALAGVYEQYF.

This clonotype was observed at least ten times. The chain has TRBV12-3 or TRBV12-4 and TRBJ2-1; 7 bases map to TRBD2. The CDR3 totals 13 residues. The trim removed 6 bases at V and 7 bases at J, leaving 6 bases unmatched. CDR3 sequence: CASRPAGWNEQFF. The CDR3 DNA follows: TGTGCCAGCAGGCCAGCGGGATGGAATGAGCAGTTCTTC.

A word on this clonotype: One end of the junction is discordant with germline, which a read error may explain. V and J are TRBV20-1 and TRBJ2-5; TRBD2 matches 13 bases. CDR1 DFQATT and CDR2 SNEGSKA come from the germline V gene (reference sequence). The CDR3 totals 14 residues. The CDR3 loop reads CSAWTSGSDGVVKF. CDR3 sequence (DNA): TGCAGTGCTTGGACTAGCGGGAGTGACGGGGTTGTAAAGTTC.

This clonotype was counted at least ten times. The V gene is TRBV5-5, the J gene TRBJ2-3; 8 bases agree with TRBD2. The germline gives CDR1 SGHKS, CDR2 YYEKEE (reference sequence). CDR3 length equals 17 residues. Trimming cost V 4 bases and J 2 bases; bases outside gene matches: 12. The CDR3 DNA is TGTGCCAGCAGCGAGCGACGATGGACTAGCTACACAGATACGCAGTATTTT. Translation gives CASSERRWTSYTDTQYF.

The V and J genes are TRBV7-2 and TRBJ2-7; TRBD2 is a possible D gene (6 bases). The V end lost 2 bases, the J end lost 2 bases, and 13 bases lay between the germline ends. Germline assignment: CDR1 SGHTA and CDR2 FQGNSA. The length of the CDR3 is 15 residues. CDR3 nucleotides: TGTGCCAGCAGCTTAACACTCAGCGGGCCCTACGAGCAGTACTTC. Translation gives CASSLTLSGPYEQYF.

This clonotype occurred many times. The chain uses TRBV29-1 and TRBJ1-1; the D is unclear. This CDR3 has 14 amino acids. The germline CDR1 and CDR2 sequences are SQVTM and ANQGSEA. V lost 3 bases and J 4 bases, leaving 15 bases between the germline ends. DNA of the CDR3: TGCAGCGTTGATCTCCAGGTGGAGGGCACTGAAGCTTTCTTT. This sequence encodes CSVDLQVEGTEAFF.

V and J are TRBV20-1 and TRBJ2-1; no definite D call. CDR3 length equals 14 residues. V was trimmed by 7 bases and J by 9 bases, leaving 22 bases between them. CDR1 and CDR2 from the germline V gene are DFQATT and SNEGSKA (reference sequence). The CDR3 sequence is CSGLGQSRRAEQFF. As DNA, the CDR3 is TGCAGTGGGTTAGGGCAATCACGTCGGGCTGAGCAGTTCTTC.